These 18 T cell receptor beta chains came from one sample sequenced in a study of tumor and adjacent non-tumor tissue in lung cancer. Three rounds of nested PCR, following a modified ARM-PCR protocol, produced the TCRbeta library. Using its own MiXCR run on the multiplex PCR reads, TCRdb lists one record per CDR3 protein. This sample has some 70,000 distinct CDR3 sequences, with roughly 75% found just once. No cell sorting was done before RNA was extracted from the tissue. The normal lung tissue was taken more than 3 cm from the tumor edge. The material sequenced was distant non-tumor lung tissue. The receptors here all came from a woman in her fifties or sixties with non-small cell lung cancer.

Comments on this clonotype: One junction end disagrees with the germline gene, perhaps due to a read error. The chain joins TRBV11-2 to TRBJ2-1; D gene unclear. This CDR3 contains 12 residues. Germline V gene sequence: CDR1 SGHAT, CDR2 FQNNGV. Here the CDR3 DNA reads TGTACCAGCAGCTTCTCCGGATATGAGCAGTTCTTC. It specifies CTSSFSGYEQFF.

The chain has TRBV29-1 and TRBJ2-3; 10 bases are a match to TRBD2. The V and J ends lost 7 bases and 13 bases, in that order; junction bases with no gene match: 17. The V gene's germline CDR1 is SQVTM and CDR2 ANQGSEA. There are 14 residues in the CDR3. The chain's CDR3 is CSATQTSGNGSEYF. The DNA for the CDR3 is TGCAGCGCAACCCAAACTAGCGGGAACGGCAGTGAGTATTTT.

V is TRBV7-9 and J is TRBJ2-7; a possible D gene is TRBD1 (5 bases). The CDR3 consists of 12 residues. Trimming stripped 6 bases from V and 5 bases from J, with 11 bases between. Germline-derived CDR1 and CDR2 are SEHNR and FQNEAQ (reference sequence). CDR3 sequence (DNA): TGTGCCAGCAGTGAGACAGACCACGAGCAGTACTTC. Protein product: CASSETDHEQYF.

Comments on this clonotype: This sequence may be a read error, since a much larger clone differs from it by one base. As the CDR3 is not closed by the conserved phenylalanine or tryptophan, this likely results from a read error. V and J are TRBV4-1 and TRBJ2-5; 8 bases line up with TRBD1. CDR1 and CDR2 from the germline V gene are MGHRA and YSYEKL. J lost 5 bases, V lost 5 bases, and 10 bases had no gene match. The CDR3 is made up of 15 amino acids. The CDR3 loop reads CASSTTDRAVETQYY. The DNA of the CDR3 is TGCGCCAGCAGCACGACGGACAGGGCGGTCGAGACCCAGTACTAC.

This clonotype was counted ten times or more. This chain uses TRBV28 with TRBJ1-5; TRBD1 aligns across 7 bases. Germline V gene data show CDR1 as MDHEN and CDR2 as SYDVKM. This CDR3 region has 16 residues. V trimming: 3 bases; J trimming: 6 bases; junction bases outside the gene matches: 11. CDR3 nucleotide sequence: TGTGCCAGCAGTTTTTCCTCGACAGGGTTTGGTCAGCCCCAGCATTTT. Its protein is CASSFSSTGFGQPQHF.

Notes on this clonotype: A much larger clone sits a single nucleotide away, making a read error possible. J is TRBJ2-3 and V is TRBV5-6, with D unclear. The germline V gene encodes CDR1 SGHDT and CDR2 YYEEEE. The CDR3 spans 15 residues. CDR3 sequence: CASGLGSASTDTQYF. CDR3 nucleotides: TGTGCCAGCGGCTTGGGGTCCGCAAGCACAGATACGCAGTATTTT.

This clonotype turned up a few times. Compared with germline, one end of the junction differs, possibly owing to a read error. J is TRBJ2-7 and V is TRBV6-5, with D perhaps TRBD1 (6 bases). There are 15 residues in the CDR3. Germline V gene sequence: CDR1 MNHEY, CDR2 SVGAGI. The CDR3, as DNA: TGTGCCAGCAGTACCGGGCAGGGGAGTGTCCACGAGCGGTACTTC. This codes for CASSTGQGSVHERYF.

Of note for this clonotype: Germline and junction disagree at one end, which may indicate a read error. This chain links TRBV12-3 or TRBV12-4 with TRBJ2-2; D is tentatively TRBD1 or TRBD2 (6 bases each). The CDR3 extends over 13 amino acids. The CDR3 nucleotides are TGTGTCAGCAGGGGCCGAGTCGGCGGGGAACTGTTTTTT. This gives the protein CVSRGRVGGELFF.

As for this clonotype: A much larger clone differs by one base, so this may be a read error. The V gene is TRBV29-1, the J gene TRBJ1-5; D call uncertain. V gave up 8 bases and J gave up 7 bases, with 15 bases separating them. This CDR3 has 12 amino acids. Germline assignment: CDR1 SQVTM and CDR2 ANQGSEA. CDR3 DNA sequence: TGCAGCCTTTCTGAGGCCGGGCAGCCCCAGCATTTT. Translation gives CSLSEAGQPQHF.

Comment on this clonotype: The conserved phenylalanine or tryptophan is not found at the CDR3 terminus, so this likely reflects a read error. J is TRBJ2-2 and V is TRBV4-2, with 9 bases matching TRBD1. Per germline, CDR1 LGHNA and CDR2 YNFKEQ. V gave up 7 bases and J gave up 6 bases; unmatched junction bases: 6. There are 14 residues in the CDR3. CDR3 in DNA: TGTGCCAGCATACCCGGGACAGGGTCCGGGGAGCTGTTTTTA. This sequence encodes CASIPGTGSGELFL.

The chain combines TRBV20-1 with TRBJ2-1; 7 bases are a match to TRBD2. CDR3 length equals 14 residues. The J segment lost 8 bases and the V segment lost 6 bases, leaving 13 bases of the junction unmatched. Germline values: CDR1 DFQATT, CDR2 SNEGSKA (reference sequence). This CDR3 is CSALASGTGDEQFF. The CDR3 nucleotides read TGCAGTGCACTGGCCAGCGGGACTGGCGATGAGCAGTTCTTC.

Note on this clonotype: Possible read error: a much larger clone is one base away. V usage is TRBV28 and J usage is TRBJ1-5, with TRBD1 as a possible D gene (6 bases). Germline CDR1 reads MDHEN; CDR2 reads SYDVKM. This CDR3 spans 14 amino acids. CDR3 DNA sequence: TGTGCCAGCAGCCCCGGACAGAAAAATCAGCCCCAGGATTTT. Its translation is CASSPGQKNQPQDF.

On this clonotype itself: A much larger clone lies one base from this, so it may be a read error. The chain recombines TRBV6-5 with TRBJ2-1, with D perhaps assigned TRBD1 or TRBD2 (5 bases each). This CDR3 is 11 amino acids long. CDR1 is MNHEY and CDR2 is SVGAGI in the germline V gene. CDR3 sequence (DNA): TGTGCCAGCAGTGGCCGGGACGTCACGCTCTTC. Translation: CASSGRDVTLF.

With respect to this clonotype: Sequence at one end of the junction differs from germline and may be a read error. The rearrangement links TRBV4-3 to TRBJ2-6, with D possibly being TRBD2 (6 bases). This CDR3 spans 19 amino acids. Per germline, CDR1 LGHNA and CDR2 YSLEER. The CDR3 sequence is CASRQDLSGPGTGANVLTF. CDR3 DNA: TGCGCCAGCAGGCAAGATTTATCAGGGCCTGGGACTGGGGCCAACGTCCTGACTTTT.

To note about this clonotype: Since a much larger clone is just one base distant, this may be a read error. The chain has TRBV29-1 and TRBJ2-7, with 9 positions matching TRBD1. The CDR3 is 11 residues long. In germline, CDR1 is SQVTM, CDR2 ANQGSEA. CDR3 sequence: CTGRTGAEQYF. The CDR3 region has the DNA TGCACCGGGAGGACAGGGGCCGAGCAGTACTTC.

V gene TRBV10-3 combines with J gene TRBJ2-7; D is uncertain. CDR3 length: 12 residues. Germline V gene lookup returns CDR1 ENHRY and CDR2 SYGVKD. The V and J ends lost 11 bases and 6 bases respectively, with 17 bases between them. This CDR3 reads CAVTGEGIEQYF. Written as DNA, the CDR3 is TGTGCCGTCACTGGAGAAGGAATCGAGCAGTACTTC.

On this clonotype itself: Being one base from a much bigger clone, this may be a read error. The chain joins TRBV28 to TRBJ2-1; 7 bases fit TRBD2. V lost 1 base, J lost 8 bases, and 14 bases stayed unmatched. This CDR3 comprises 17 residues. The germline gives CDR1 MDHEN, CDR2 SYDVKM. This CDR3 reads CASSLLRAAGVPDEQFF. The CDR3 DNA follows: TGTGCCAGCAGTTTATTAAGGGCGGCGGGAGTTCCGGATGAGCAGTTCTTC. The whole variable domain, remainder taken from reference TRBV28 and TRBJ2-1, is DVKVTQSSRYLVKRTGEKVFLECVQDMDHENMFWYRQDPGLGLRLIYFSYDVKMKEKGDIPEGYSVSREKKERFSLILESASTNQTSMYLCASSLLRAAGVPDEQFFGPGTRLTVL.

Notes on this clonotype: Its ends do not fully match the called genes, so a read error is possible. The V gene is TRBV11-2, the J gene TRBJ2-7; 9 bases map to TRBD2. CDR3 size: 14 residues. CDR1 is SGHAT, CDR2 FQNNGV, per germline. The chain's CDR3 is CASRGVAGAYEQYF. The DNA for the CDR3 is TGTGCCAGCAGGGGAGTAGCGGGAGCCTACGAGCAATACTTC.